This T cell receptor (beta chain) was sequenced during a study of blood T cell repertoires in COVID-19. The overall study: Collection of acute and convalescent COVID-19 samples took place in the United States, Italy and Spain. From T cells, B-cell-depleted T cells, or PBMCs came the material, which was cDNA or gDNA.

Authors' data handling: It was from reference gene primer amplification that nucleated cell counts were estimated. Measured with immunoSEQ multiplex PCR; TCRdb has only the in-frame clones, and not every one. The V and J calls and the clone size are those of that table, but D and trimming were determined from the DNA. Among more than 250,000 clones listed, approximately 87% were seen once. This receptor was obtained from a man between 60 and 70 years old who had recovered from COVID-19. The sequencing input was peripheral blood.

CDR3 nucleotide sequence: TGTGCCAGCAGCGACTGGACAGGGGAGACCCAGTACTTC. Its protein product is CASSDWTGETQYF. The chain employs TRBV7-9 and TRBJ2-5, with 8 nucleotides matching TRBD1. Germline V gene sequence: CDR1 SEHNR, CDR2 FQNEAQ (reference sequence). With V trimmed by 5 bases and J by 5 bases, 4 bases remained unmatched. The CDR3 consists of 13 residues.